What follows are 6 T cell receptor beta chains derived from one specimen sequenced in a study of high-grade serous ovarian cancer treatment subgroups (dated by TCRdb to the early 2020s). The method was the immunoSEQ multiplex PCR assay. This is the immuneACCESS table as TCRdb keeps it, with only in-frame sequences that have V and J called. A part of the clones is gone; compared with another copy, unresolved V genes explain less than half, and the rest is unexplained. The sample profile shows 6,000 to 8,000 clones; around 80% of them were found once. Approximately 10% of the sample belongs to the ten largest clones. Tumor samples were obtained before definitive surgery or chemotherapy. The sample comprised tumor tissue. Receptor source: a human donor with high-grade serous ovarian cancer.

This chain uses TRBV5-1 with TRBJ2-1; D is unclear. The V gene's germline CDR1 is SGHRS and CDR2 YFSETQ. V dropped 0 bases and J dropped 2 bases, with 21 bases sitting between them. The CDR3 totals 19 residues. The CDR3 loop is CASSLALSVSSIAYNEQFF. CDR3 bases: TGCGCCAGCAGCTTGGCCTTGAGTGTGTCGTCGATAGCCTACAATGAGCAGTTCTTC.

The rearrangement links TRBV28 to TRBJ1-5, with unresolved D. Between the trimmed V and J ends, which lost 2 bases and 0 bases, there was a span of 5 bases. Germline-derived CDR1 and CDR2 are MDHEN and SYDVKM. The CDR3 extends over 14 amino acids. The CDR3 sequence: CASSLRFSNQPQHF. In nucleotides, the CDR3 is TGTGCCAGCAGTTTAAGATTTAGCAATCAGCCCCAGCATTTT.

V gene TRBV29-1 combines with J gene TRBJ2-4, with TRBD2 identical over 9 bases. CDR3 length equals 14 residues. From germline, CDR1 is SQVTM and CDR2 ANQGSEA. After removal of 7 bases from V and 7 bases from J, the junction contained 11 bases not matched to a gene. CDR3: CSAMAGGARNIQYF. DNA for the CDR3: TGCAGCGCCATGGCGGGGGGGGCTAGGAACATTCAGTACTTC.

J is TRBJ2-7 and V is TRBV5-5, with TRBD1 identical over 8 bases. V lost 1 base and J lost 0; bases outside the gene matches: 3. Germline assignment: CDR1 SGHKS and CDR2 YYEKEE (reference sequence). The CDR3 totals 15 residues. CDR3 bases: TGTGCCAGCAGCTTGTACAGGGGGTACTCCTACGAGCAGTACTTC. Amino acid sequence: CASSLYRGYSYEQYF.

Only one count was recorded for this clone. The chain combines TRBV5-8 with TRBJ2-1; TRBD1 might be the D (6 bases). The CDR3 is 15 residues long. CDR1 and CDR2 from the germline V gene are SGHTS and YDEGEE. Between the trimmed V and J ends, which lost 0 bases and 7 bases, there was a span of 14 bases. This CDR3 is CASSLVGQGRNEQFF. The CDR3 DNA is TGTGCCAGCAGCTTGGTGGGGCAGGGGCGGAATGAGCAGTTCTTC.

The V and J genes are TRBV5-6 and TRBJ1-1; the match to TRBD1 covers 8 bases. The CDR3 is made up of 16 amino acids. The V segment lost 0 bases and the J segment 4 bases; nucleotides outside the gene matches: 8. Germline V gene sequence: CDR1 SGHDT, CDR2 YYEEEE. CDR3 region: CASSLANRDRTTEAFF. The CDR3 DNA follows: TGTGCCAGCAGCTTGGCCAATCGGGACAGGACCACTGAAGCTTTCTTT.